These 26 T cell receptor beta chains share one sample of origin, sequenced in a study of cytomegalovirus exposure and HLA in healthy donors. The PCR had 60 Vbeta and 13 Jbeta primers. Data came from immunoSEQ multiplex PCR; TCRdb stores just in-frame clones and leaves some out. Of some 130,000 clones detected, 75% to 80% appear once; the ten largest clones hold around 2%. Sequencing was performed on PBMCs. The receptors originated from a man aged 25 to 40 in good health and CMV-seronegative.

The DNA of the CDR3 is TGTGCCAGCAGGAGAGGACAGGACGACTATGGCTACACCTTC. This encodes CASRRGQDDYGYTF. J is TRBJ1-2 and V is TRBV6-1; 7 bases line up with TRBD1. This CDR3 region has 14 residues. J lost 3 bases, V lost 6 bases, and 7 bases had no gene match. CDR1 is MNHNS and CDR2 is SASEGT in the germline V gene.

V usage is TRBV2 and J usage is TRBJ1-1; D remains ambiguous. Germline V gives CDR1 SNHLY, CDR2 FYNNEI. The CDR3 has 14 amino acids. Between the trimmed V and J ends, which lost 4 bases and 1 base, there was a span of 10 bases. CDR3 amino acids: CASSGPAGNTEAFF. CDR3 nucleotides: TGTGCCAGCAGTGGCCCAGCGGGGAACACTGAAGCTTTCTTT.

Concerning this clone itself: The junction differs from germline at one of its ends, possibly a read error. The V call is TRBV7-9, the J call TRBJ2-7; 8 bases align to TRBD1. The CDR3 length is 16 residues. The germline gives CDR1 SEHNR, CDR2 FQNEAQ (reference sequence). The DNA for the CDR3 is TGTTCCAGCAGCTCACCTATTTCAGGGGGCGCGTACGAGCAGTACTTC. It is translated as CSSSSPISGGAYEQYF. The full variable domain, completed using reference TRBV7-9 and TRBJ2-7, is DTGVSQNPRHKITKRGQNVTFRCDPISEHNRLYWYRQTLGQGPEFLTYFQNEAQLEKSRLLSDRFSAERPKGSFSTLEIQRTEQGDSAMYLCSSSSPISGGAYEQYFGPGTRLTVT.

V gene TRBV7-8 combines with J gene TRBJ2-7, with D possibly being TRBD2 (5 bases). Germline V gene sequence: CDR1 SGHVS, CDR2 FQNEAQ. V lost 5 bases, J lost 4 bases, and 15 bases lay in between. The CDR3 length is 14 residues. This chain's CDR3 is CASSDLGRGYEQYF. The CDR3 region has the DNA TGTGCCAGCAGCGATTTAGGACGGGGATACGAGCAGTACTTC.

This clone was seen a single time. CDR3 residues: CASSLGGGWAGEQYF. The CDR3 DNA sequence: TGTGCCAGCAGCTTAGGGGGAGGGTGGGCCGGCGAGCAGTACTTC. The chain links TRBV7-6 to TRBJ2-7; 7 bases fit TRBD2. This CDR3 is 15 amino acids long. The germline CDR1 and CDR2 sequences are SGHVS and FNYEAQ. Trimming cost V 1 base and J 6 bases; bases outside gene matches: 9.

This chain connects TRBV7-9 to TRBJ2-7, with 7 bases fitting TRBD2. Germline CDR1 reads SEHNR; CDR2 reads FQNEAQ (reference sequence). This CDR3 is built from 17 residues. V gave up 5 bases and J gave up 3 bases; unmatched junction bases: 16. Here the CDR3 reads CASSPTGMSERGYEQYF. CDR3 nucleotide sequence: TGTGCCAGCAGCCCCACCGGCATGAGTGAGCGGGGCTACGAGCAGTACTTC.

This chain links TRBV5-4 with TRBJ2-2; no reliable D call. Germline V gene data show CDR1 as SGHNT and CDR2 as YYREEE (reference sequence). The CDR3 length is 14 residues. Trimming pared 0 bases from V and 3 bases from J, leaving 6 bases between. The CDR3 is CASSLAPDTGELFF. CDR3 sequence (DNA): TGTGCCAGCAGCTTGGCCCCGGACACCGGGGAGCTGTTTTTT.

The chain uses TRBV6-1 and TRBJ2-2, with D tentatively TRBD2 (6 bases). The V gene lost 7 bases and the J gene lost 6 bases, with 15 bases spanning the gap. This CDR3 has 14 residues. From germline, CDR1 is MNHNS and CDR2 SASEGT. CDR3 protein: CASKWSGGAGELFF. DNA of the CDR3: TGTGCCAGCAAGTGGTCAGGAGGGGCCGGGGAGCTGTTTTTT.

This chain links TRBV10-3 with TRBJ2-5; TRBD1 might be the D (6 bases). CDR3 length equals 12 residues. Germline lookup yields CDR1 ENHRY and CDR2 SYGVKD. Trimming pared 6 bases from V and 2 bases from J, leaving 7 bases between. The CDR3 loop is CAIRDRQETQYF. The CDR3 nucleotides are TGTGCCATCAGGGACAGACAAGAGACCCAGTACTTC.

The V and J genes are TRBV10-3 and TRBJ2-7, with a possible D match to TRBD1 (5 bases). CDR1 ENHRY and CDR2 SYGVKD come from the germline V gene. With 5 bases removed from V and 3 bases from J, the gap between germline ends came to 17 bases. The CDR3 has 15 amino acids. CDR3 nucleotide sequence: TGTGCCATCAGTAAGACAGCTTCCCTAGGCTACGAGCAGTACTTC. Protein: CAISKTASLGYEQYF.

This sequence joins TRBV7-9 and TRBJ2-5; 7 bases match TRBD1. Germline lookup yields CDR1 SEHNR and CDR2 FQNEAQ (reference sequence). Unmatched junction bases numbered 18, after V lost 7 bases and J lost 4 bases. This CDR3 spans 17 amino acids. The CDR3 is CASTLGIGGARGETQYF. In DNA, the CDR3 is TGTGCCAGCACCCTTGGGATAGGGGGCGCGAGGGGAGAGACCCAGTACTTC.

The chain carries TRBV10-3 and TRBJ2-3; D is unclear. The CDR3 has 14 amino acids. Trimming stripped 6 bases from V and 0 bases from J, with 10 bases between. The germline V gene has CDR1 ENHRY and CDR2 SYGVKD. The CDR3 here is CAIRQALSTDTQYF. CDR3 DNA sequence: TGTGCCATCAGGCAGGCCCTTAGCACAGATACGCAGTATTTT.

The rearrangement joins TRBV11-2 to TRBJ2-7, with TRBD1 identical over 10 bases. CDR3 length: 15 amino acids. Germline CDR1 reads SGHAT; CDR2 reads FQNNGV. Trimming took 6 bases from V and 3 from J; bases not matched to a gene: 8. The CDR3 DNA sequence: TGTGCCAGCAGGCGTCCGGGACAGGGGATCTACGAGCAGTACTTC. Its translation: CASRRPGQGIYEQYF.

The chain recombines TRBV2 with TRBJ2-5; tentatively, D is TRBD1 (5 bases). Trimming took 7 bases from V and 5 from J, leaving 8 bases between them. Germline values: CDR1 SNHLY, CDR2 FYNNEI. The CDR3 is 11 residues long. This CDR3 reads CASNQGETQYF. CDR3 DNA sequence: TGTGCCAGCAACCAGGGCGAGACCCAGTACTTC.

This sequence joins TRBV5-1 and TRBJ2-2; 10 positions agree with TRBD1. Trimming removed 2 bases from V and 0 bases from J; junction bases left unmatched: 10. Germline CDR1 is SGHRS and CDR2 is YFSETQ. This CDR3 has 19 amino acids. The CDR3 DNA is TGCGCCAGCAGCTTACCCCGGGACAGGGGCACATCGAACACCGGGGAGCTGTTTTTT. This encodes CASSLPRDRGTSNTGELFF.

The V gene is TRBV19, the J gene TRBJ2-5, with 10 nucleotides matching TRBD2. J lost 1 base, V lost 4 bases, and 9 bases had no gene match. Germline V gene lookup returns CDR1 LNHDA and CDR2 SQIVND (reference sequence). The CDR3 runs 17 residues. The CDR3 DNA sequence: TGTGCCAGTAGTAGAACCCCAGCGGGAGGGGGCCAAGAGACCCAGTACTTC. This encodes CASSRTPAGGGQETQYF.

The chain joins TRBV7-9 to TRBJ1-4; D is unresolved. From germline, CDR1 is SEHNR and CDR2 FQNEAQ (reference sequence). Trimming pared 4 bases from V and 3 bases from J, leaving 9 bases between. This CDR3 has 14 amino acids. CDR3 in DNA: TGTGCCAGCAGCTCAGCCGTTTCTAATGAAAAACTGTTTTTT. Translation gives CASSSAVSNEKLFF. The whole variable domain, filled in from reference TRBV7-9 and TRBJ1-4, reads DTGVSQNPRHKITKRGQNVTFRCDPISEHNRLYWYRQTLGQGPEFLTYFQNEAQLEKSRLLSDRFSAERPKGSFSTLEIQRTEQGDSAMYLCASSSAVSNEKLFFGSGTQLSVL.

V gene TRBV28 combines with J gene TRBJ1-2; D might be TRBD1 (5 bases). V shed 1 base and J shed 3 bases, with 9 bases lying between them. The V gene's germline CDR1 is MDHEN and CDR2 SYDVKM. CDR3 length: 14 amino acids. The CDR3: CASSLSRADYGYTF. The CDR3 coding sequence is TGTGCCAGCAGTTTATCCAGGGCTGACTATGGCTACACCTTC.

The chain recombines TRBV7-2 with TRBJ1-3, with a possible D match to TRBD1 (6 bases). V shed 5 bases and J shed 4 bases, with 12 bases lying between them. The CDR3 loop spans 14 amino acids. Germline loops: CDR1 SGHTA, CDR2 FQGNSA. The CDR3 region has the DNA TGTGCCAGCAGCCCCGGGACACCAGGAAACACCATATATTTT. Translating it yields CASSPGTPGNTIYF. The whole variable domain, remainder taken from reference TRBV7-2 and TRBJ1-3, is GAGVSQSPSNKVTEKGKDVELRCDPISGHTALYWYRQSLGQGLEFLIYFQGNSAPDKSGLPSDRFSAERTGGSVSTLTIQRTQQEDSAVYLCASSPGTPGNTIYFGEGSWLTVV.

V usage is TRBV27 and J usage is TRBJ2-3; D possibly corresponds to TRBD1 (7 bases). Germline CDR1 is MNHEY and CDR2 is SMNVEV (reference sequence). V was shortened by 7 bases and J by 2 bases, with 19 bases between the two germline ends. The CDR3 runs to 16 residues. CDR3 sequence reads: CASKPGGQLDTDTQYF. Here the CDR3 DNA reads TGTGCCAGCAAACCCGGGGGACAGCTAGACACAGATACGCAGTATTTT.

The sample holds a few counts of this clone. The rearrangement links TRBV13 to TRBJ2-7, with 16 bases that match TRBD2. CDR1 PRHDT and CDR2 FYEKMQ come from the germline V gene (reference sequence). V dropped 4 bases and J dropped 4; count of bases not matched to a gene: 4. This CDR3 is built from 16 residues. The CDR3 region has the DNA TGTGCCAGCAGCTCGGGACTAGCGGGAGGGAAGTACGAGCAGTACTTC. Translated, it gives CASSSGLAGGKYEQYF. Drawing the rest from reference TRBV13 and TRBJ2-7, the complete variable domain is AAGVIQSPRHLIKEKRETATLKCYPIPRHDTVYWYQQGPGQDPQFLISFYEKMQSDKGSIPDRFSAQQFSDYHSELNMSSLELGDSALYFCASSSGLAGGKYEQYFGPGTRLTVT.

CDR3 sequence (DNA): TGTGCCAGCAGCTATATTTCCGTCGGGGAGCTGTTTTTT. The encoded protein is CASSYISVGELFF. The chain combines TRBV5-4 with TRBJ2-2; no reliable D call. The CDR3 totals 13 residues. Trimming left V 3 bases short and J 7 bases short, with 10 bases between. The germline V gene encodes CDR1 SGHNT and CDR2 YYREEE (reference sequence).

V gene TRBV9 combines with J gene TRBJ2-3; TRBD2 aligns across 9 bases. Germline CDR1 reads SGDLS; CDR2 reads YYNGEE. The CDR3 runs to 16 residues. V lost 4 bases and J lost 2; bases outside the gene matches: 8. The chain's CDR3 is CASSRTSARPTDTQYF. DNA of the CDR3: TGTGCCAGCAGCCGGACTAGCGCGCGCCCCACAGATACGCAGTATTTT.

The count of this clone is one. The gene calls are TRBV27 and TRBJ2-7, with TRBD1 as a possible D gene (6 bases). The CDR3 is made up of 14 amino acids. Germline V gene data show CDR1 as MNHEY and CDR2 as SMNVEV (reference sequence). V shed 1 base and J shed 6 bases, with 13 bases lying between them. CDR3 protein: CASSLYATGPEQYF. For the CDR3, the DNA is TGTGCCAGCAGTTTATACGCGACAGGCCCCGAGCAGTACTTC.

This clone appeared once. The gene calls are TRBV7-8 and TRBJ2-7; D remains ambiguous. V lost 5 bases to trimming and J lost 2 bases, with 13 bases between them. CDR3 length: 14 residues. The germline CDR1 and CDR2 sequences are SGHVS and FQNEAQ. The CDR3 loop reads CASSPERVTYEQYF. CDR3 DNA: TGTGCCAGCAGCCCGGAACGGGTAACCTACGAGCAGTACTTC.

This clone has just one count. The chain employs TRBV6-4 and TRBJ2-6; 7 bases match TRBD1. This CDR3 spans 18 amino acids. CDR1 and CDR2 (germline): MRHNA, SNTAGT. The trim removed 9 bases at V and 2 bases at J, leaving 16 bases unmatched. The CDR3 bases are TGTGCCAGTGACCGGGTTAGGGGGCAGGGGACTGGGGCCAACGTCCTGACTTTC. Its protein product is CASDRVRGQGTGANVLTF.